This T cell receptor (beta chain) was observed in a study of OX40 agonist ivuxolimab in advanced cancers. Overall study: Patients undergoing dose escalation presented with hepatocellular carcinoma, melanoma, renal cell or head and neck cancer.

Some clones are missing from TCRdb's copy, which holds only in-frame ones; the method was immunoSEQ multiplex PCR. The sample carries some 75,000 clones, 84% recorded once. V lost 4 bases and J lost 5, with 11 bases in between. The CDR3 spans 14 residues. Germline CDR1 reads SGHNT; CDR2 reads YENEEA. In the case of this clone: What it binds is unknown.

Study-wide results and limits: Doses of 0.1 to 3.0 mg/kg were accompanied by clonal expansion of CD4+ and CD8+ blood T cells by week 6. The average count of expanded clones was higher among CD8+ T cells than among CD4+.

This clonotype originated in an adult with an advanced solid tumor such as melanoma, head and neck, liver or kidney cancer. This rearrangement joins TRBV11-3 to TRBJ2-2; D might be TRBD1 (6 bases). The source was CD4+ or CD8+ T cells sorted from blood, collected in a trial of the OX40 agonist ivuxolimab. CDR3 residues: CASSWGPRTGELFF. In DNA form, the CDR3 reads TGTGCCAGCAGCTGGGGGCCGAGGACCGGGGAGCTGTTTTTT. The full variable domain, completed using reference TRBV11-3 and TRBJ2-2, is EAGVVQSPRYKIIEKKQPVAFWCNPISGHNTLYWYLQNLGQGPELLIRYENEEAVDDSQLPKDRFSAERLKGVDSTLKIQPAELGDSAVYLCASSWGPRTGELFFGEGSRLTVL.